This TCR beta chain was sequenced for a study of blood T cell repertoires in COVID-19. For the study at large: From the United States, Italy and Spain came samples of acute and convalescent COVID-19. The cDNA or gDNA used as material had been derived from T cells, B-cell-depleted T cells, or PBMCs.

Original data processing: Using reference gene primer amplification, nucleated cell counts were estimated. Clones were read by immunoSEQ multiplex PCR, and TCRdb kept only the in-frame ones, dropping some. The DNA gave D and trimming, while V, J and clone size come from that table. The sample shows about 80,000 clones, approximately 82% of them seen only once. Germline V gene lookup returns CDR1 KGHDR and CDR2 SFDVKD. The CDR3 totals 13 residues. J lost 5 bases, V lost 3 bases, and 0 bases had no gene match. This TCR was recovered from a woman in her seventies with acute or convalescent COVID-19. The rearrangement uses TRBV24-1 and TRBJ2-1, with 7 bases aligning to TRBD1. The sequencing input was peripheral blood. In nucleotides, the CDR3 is TGTGCCACCAGTGATACAGGGGACAATGAGCAGTTCTTC. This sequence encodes CATSDTGDNEQFF.